The text below deals with one T cell receptor beta chain. This specimen comes from a study of monozygotic twins with inflammatory bowel disease. The germline V gene encodes CDR1 SQVTM and CDR2 ANQGSEA. The CDR3 consists of 15 residues. UMIs incorporating a 6-nucleotide sample barcode were appended by means of template switching. TCRdb re-analyzed the 5' RACE reads; it lists each CDR3 protein once, without DNA. This sample's table has about 130,000 distinct CDR3 sequences. This clonotype was sampled from a human donor with ulcerative colitis or Crohn's disease, or a healthy co-twin of an affected twin (not recorded which). Sample: blood. The J gene is TRBJ2-7, the V gene TRBV29-1; no DNA is available, so the TRBD1 call from TCRdb remains unchecked. CDR3 sequence reads: CSVEELATGSIEQYF.